Below, 18 T cell receptor beta chains from the same sample are listed, as sequenced in a study of identifying expanded T cells in peripheral blood. Only in-frame clones appear in the TCRdb table, and some are missing; sequencing was by immunoSEQ multiplex PCR. This sample yields approximately 120,000 clones, of which approximately 90% are seen a single time; under 9% belongs to the top ten. Sample: blood. These receptors all stem from a person aged 18 to 75 in good health.

The genes are TRBV6-6 and TRBJ2-5; TRBD2 might be the D (5 bases). Trimming removed 10 bases at V and 4 bases at J, with 16 bases between. The germline CDR1 and CDR2 sequences are MNHNY and SVGAGI (reference sequence). The CDR3 is 13 residues long. The chain's CDR3 is CATRGSLGETQYF. CDR3 DNA sequence: TGTGCCACCCGAGGGAGTTTGGGAGAGACCCAGTACTTC.

V is TRBV21-1 and J is TRBJ1-2. TRBV21-1 represents a pseudogene. The CDR3 covers 14 residues. CDR3 region: CASSKVGTNYGYTF. CDR3 bases: TGTGCCAGCAGCAAAGTTGGAACTAACTATGGCTACACCTTC.

The chain has TRBV19 and TRBJ1-1; D gene unclear. The CDR3 is 15 amino acids. CDR1 is LNHDA, CDR2 SQIVND, per germline (reference sequence). Trimming removed 7 bases at V and 4 bases at J, with 19 bases between. The CDR3 sequence: CASIEPGDGSTEAFF. CDR3 nucleotide sequence: TGTGCCAGTATCGAACCCGGTGACGGGTCCACTGAAGCTTTCTTT.

This chain uses TRBV4-2 with TRBJ2-7, with unresolved D. Germline CDR1 and CDR2: LGHNA and YNFKEQ. V was clipped by 0 bases and J by 6 bases, with 6 bases between them. The CDR3 loop spans 12 amino acids. CDR3 sequence: CASSQDRSEQYF. Written as DNA, the CDR3 is TGTGCCAGCAGCCAAGATCGGAGCGAGCAGTACTTC.

A single count supports this clone. The rearrangement joins TRBV28 to TRBJ2-7; TRBD2 matches 8 bases. V lost 6 bases, J lost 7 bases, and 5 bases stayed unmatched. The CDR3 spans 12 residues. Germline CDR1 reads MDHEN; CDR2 reads SYDVKM. The CDR3 DNA follows: TGTGCCAGCAGCGAGCGGGAGTGGGAGCAGTACTTC. As protein: CASSEREWEQYF.

The chain links TRBV28 to TRBJ2-1; weak D call: TRBD2 (5 bases). The V and J ends lost 6 bases and 4 bases respectively, with 13 bases between them. CDR3 length equals 14 residues. Germline values: CDR1 MDHEN, CDR2 SYDVKM. In DNA, the CDR3 is TGTGCCAGCAGCCCCATGTCGGGGTACAATGAGCAGTTCTTC. Protein sequence: CASSPMSGYNEQFF.

This chain connects TRBV30 to TRBJ1-6; D is possibly TRBD1 (6 bases). This CDR3 comprises 18 residues. Germline assignment: CDR1 GTSNPN and CDR2 SVGIG (reference sequence). The germline V and J ends were trimmed by 2 bases and 5 bases, with 22 bases remaining between them. The CDR3 here is CAWSPKKGVKPNNSPLHF. In DNA form, the CDR3 reads TGTGCCTGGAGTCCAAAAAAGGGGGTGAAACCTAATAATTCACCCCTCCACTTT.

The chain employs TRBV2 and TRBJ2-5; tentatively, D is TRBD2 (6 bases). V was trimmed by 6 bases and J by 1 base, leaving 9 bases between them. CDR3 length equals 13 residues. CDR1 is SNHLY and CDR2 is FYNNEI in the germline V gene. CDR3 sequence reads: CASRSGFQETQYF. In nucleotides, the CDR3 is TGTGCCAGCAGGAGCGGGTTCCAAGAGACCCAGTACTTC.

This chain links TRBV4-1 with TRBJ1-2; D not certain. V lost 0 bases and J lost 5, with 13 bases in between. CDR1 MGHRA and CDR2 YSYEKL come from the germline V gene. This CDR3 contains 15 residues. The CDR3 spells CASSQEGLGIYGYTF. DNA for the CDR3: TGCGCCAGCAGCCAAGAAGGGCTAGGGATTTATGGCTACACCTTC.

This clone was observed once. The rearrangement joins TRBV2 to TRBJ2-6; D call uncertain. This CDR3 has 14 residues. CDR1 and CDR2 from the germline V gene are SNHLY and FYNNEI. Trimming stripped 5 bases from V and 0 bases from J, with 5 bases between. CDR3 loop: CASSRNSGANVLTF. CDR3 sequence (DNA): TGTGCCAGCAGTCGTAACTCTGGGGCCAACGTCCTGACTTTC.

The V call is TRBV7-6, the J call TRBJ2-3; D is perhaps TRBD2 (5 bases). This CDR3 is built from 14 residues. Trimming pared 7 bases from V and 4 bases from J, leaving 15 bases between. Germline-derived CDR1 and CDR2 are SGHVS and FNYEAQ. CDR3 protein: CASTSLGSADTQYF. The CDR3 DNA sequence: TGTGCCAGCACCTCTTTAGGTAGCGCAGATACGCAGTATTTT.

The chain recombines TRBV2 with TRBJ1-5; 9 nucleotides align to TRBD1. J lost 2 bases, V lost 3 bases, and 2 bases had no gene match. This CDR3 comprises 15 residues. Looked up from germline, CDR1 is SNHLY and CDR2 is FYNNEI. The CDR3 nucleotides are TGTGCCAGCAGTGACAGGACAGGGGGCAATCAGCCCCAGCATTTT. Residues: CASSDRTGGNQPQHF. Based on the CDR3 plus reference TRBV2 and TRBJ1-5, the full variable domain is EPEVTQTPSHQVTQMGQEVILRCVPISNHLYFYWYRQILGQKVEFLVSFYNNEISEKSEIFDDQFSVERPDGSNFTLKIRSTKLEDSAMYFCASSDRTGGNQPQHFGDGTRLSIL.

The rearrangement links TRBV27 to TRBJ1-1; the D gene is possibly TRBD1 (6 bases). The CDR3 spans 14 residues. Germline values: CDR1 MNHEY, CDR2 SMNVEV (reference sequence). With 6 bases removed from V and 6 bases from J, the gap between germline ends came to 17 bases. The CDR3 loop is CASSDLSGEAEAFF. For the CDR3, the DNA is TGTGCCAGCAGCGACCTCTCAGGGGAAGCTGAAGCTTTCTTT.

The rearrangement links TRBV5-1 to TRBJ2-2, with D possibly matching TRBD2 (6 bases). The V gene lost 1 base and the J gene lost 5 bases, with 12 bases spanning the gap. The germline V gene encodes CDR1 SGHRS and CDR2 YFSETQ. This CDR3 comprises 15 residues. The chain's CDR3 is CASSLSPGGTGELFF. The CDR3 nucleotides read TGCGCCAGCAGCTTGTCCCCCGGGGGTACCGGGGAGCTGTTTTTT.

CDR3 sequence: CASSLQGGDIQYF. Written as DNA, the CDR3 is TGTGCCAGCAGCTTACAGGGTGGGGACATTCAGTACTTC. The chain couples TRBV7-8 to TRBJ2-4; possibly TRBD1 for D (5 bases). V gave up 2 bases and J gave up 8 bases, with 10 bases separating them. This CDR3 has 13 amino acids. The germline V gene encodes CDR1 SGHVS and CDR2 FQNEAQ.

In DNA form, the CDR3 reads TGTGCCAGCGCCGAACAGGGAACGCGGTTAAATGGCTACACCTTC. This sequence encodes CASAEQGTRLNGYTF. The chain employs TRBV6-1 and TRBJ1-2; D might be TRBD1 (6 bases). CDR3 length: 15 residues. Germline V gene lookup returns CDR1 MNHNS and CDR2 SASEGT. Trimming removed 8 bases at V and 6 bases at J, with 22 bases between.

The chain combines TRBV2 with TRBJ2-5; D is uncertain. The CDR3 contains 12 residues. CDR1 and CDR2 from the germline V gene are SNHLY and FYNNEI. V was clipped by 7 bases and J by 5 bases, with 11 bases between them. The CDR3 here is CASKSGSETQYF. The DNA of the CDR3 is TGTGCCAGCAAATCAGGATCTGAGACCCAGTACTTC.

The chain joins TRBV7-9 to TRBJ2-5; 8 nucleotides match TRBD2. Germline values: CDR1 SEHNR, CDR2 FQNEAQ (reference sequence). The CDR3 is 15 amino acids. V lost 3 bases to trimming and J lost 4 bases; unmatched junction nucleotides: 7. CDR3 nucleotide sequence: TGTGCCAGCAGCTTCGGCGGGAGGAGTGGAGAGACCCAGTACTTC. Translated: CASSFGGRSGETQYF.